Given below is one TCR beta chain in context. Trimming took 5 bases from V and 1 from J, leaving 11 bases between them. The CDR3 runs to 14 residues. The germline CDR1 and CDR2 sequences are MNHNS and SASEGT. These data belong to a study of PD-1 blockade in classical Hodgkin lymphoma. The method was immunoSEQ multiplex PCR; TCRdb's version includes in-frame clones alone and lacks a portion of them. Of about 25,000 clones in the sample, 94% were seen once. The sample's time point: newly diagnosed, previously untreated cHL patient sample. The material sequenced was peripheral blood mononuclear cells (PBMCs). The chain recombines TRBV6-1 with TRBJ2-5, with unresolved D. The receptor was isolated from a human donor with classical Hodgkin lymphoma. For the CDR3, the DNA is TGTGCCAGCAGTCTAGGACCATCCCAAGAGACCCAGTACTTC. This encodes CASSLGPSQETQYF.